This TCR beta chain is drawn from a study of blood T cell repertoires in COVID-19. About the study: Specimens from acute and convalescent COVID-19 originated in the United States, Italy and Spain. T cells, B-cell-depleted T cells, or PBMCs supplied cDNA or gDNA.

Under the authors' procedure: How many nucleated cells were present was estimated from reference gene primer amplification. Sequencing was performed with immunoSEQ multiplex PCR; in TCRdb, only in-frame clones are kept and a portion is missing. For V, J and clone size, that table is used; D and trimming come from the DNA. This sample carries around 20,000 clones, 85% to 95% of them seen once, and the ten largest clones take over 3.5%. This TCR was sampled from a woman in her 50s with active COVID-19. Sequenced input: peripheral blood.

The CDR3 is CASSRDRVDGYTF. DNA of the CDR3: TGTGCCAGCTCTCGGGACAGGGTGGATGGCTACACCTTC. The chain is built from TRBV18 and TRBJ1-2, with TRBD1 identical over 9 bases. This CDR3 is 13 amino acids long. V lost 6 bases and J lost 6; bases outside the gene matches: 5. The germline V gene encodes CDR1 KGHSH and CDR2 LQKENI. The full variable domain, in which reference TRBV18 and TRBJ1-2 provide the parts outside the CDR3, is NAGVMQNPRHLVRRRGQEARLRCSPMKGHSHVYWYRQLPEEGLKFMVYLQKENIIDESGMPKERFSAEFPKEGPSILRIQQVVRGDSAAYFCASSRDRVDGYTFGSGTRLTVV.